A selection of T cell receptor beta chains follows, all from one sample in a study of OX40 agonist ivuxolimab in advanced cancers. Clones were read by immunoSEQ multiplex PCR, and TCRdb kept only the in-frame ones, dropping some. The sample holds about 95,000 clones; 90% to 95% are singletons and the top ten take 2% to 3%. The starting material was CD4+ or CD8+ T cells sorted from blood, obtained in a trial of the OX40 agonist ivuxolimab. The receptors here all came from an adult with an advanced solid tumor such as melanoma, head and neck, liver or kidney cancer. Both conserved end residues are part of each CDR3. D genes are given only for firm matches. Clone size is not always given. Where it is, it says once, few, many or a class for expanded clones.

>TRBV19|NA|NA|TRBJ1-1
TGTGCCAGTAGTATAGTAGGGGGGCTTGAAGCTTTCTTT
CASSIVGGLEAFF
>TRBV30|NA|NA|TRBJ2-3
TGTGCCTGGAGGCCTAAGGAGCGATCTCCCGCAGATACGCAGTATTTT
CAWRPKERSPADTQYF
>TRBV11-3|NA|NA|TRBJ2-5
TGTGCCAGCAGCCTAGGGGGTAACCAAGAGACCCAGTACTTC
CASSLGGNQETQYF
>TRBV6-6|TRBD2|NA|TRBJ2-1
TGTGCCAGCAGTAACCAGCGGGAGGGCCGGAATGAGCAGTTCTTC
CASSNQREGRNEQFF
>TRBV5-4|TRBD1|NA|TRBJ1-2
TGTGCCAGCAGACCTCAACAGGGGACGGTCTATGGCTACACCTTC
CASRPQQGTVYGYTF
>TRBV21-1|NA|NA|TRBJ1-5
TGTGCCAGCAGCAATGGCAGGGGGGTCGACAATCAGCCCCAGCATTTT
CASSNGRGVDNQPQHF
>TRBV7-2|NA|once|TRBJ2-5
TGTGCCAGCAGCCAACGCCCTCCCGGGAGCTGGGGGGAGACCCAGTACTTC
CASSQRPPGSWGETQYF
>TRBV6-1|TRBD2|NA|TRBJ2-2
TGTGCCAGCAGCAGCGGGGCACATACCGGGGAGCTGTTTTTT
CASSSGAHTGELFF
>TRBV9|TRBD2|NA|TRBJ2-3
TGTGCCAGCAGCGTAGTGAGCGGGAGGGAGTTGGATACGCAGTATTTT
CASSVVSGRELDTQYF
>TRBV9|NA|NA|TRBJ2-7
TGTGCCAGCAGCGTAGCTCCGGAGGGTTTGTACGAGCAGTACTTC
CASSVAPEGLYEQYF
>TRBV5-1|TRBD2|NA|TRBJ2-1
TGCGCCAGCAGCCCATCTAGCGGGGACCGCAATGAGCAGTTCTTC
CASSPSSGDRNEQFF
>TRBV28|NA|NA|TRBJ2-4
TGTGCCAGCAGTTCCGGCAGAAACATTCAGTACTTC
CASSSGRNIQYF
>TRBV9|TRBD1|NA|TRBJ2-7
TGTGCCAGCAGCGCACGGGACACAGGGGGCTACGAGCAGTACTTC
CASSARDTGGYEQYF
>TRBV7-9|NA|NA|TRBJ2-2
TGTGCCAGCAGCGCCTCCTTGGTTGTTTCCGGGGAGCTGTTTTTT
CASSASLVVSGELFF
>TRBV19|NA|NA|TRBJ2-3
TGTGCCAGTAGTATAATCTCGGGCAGCACAGATACGCAGTATTTT
CASSIISGSTDTQYF
>TRBV4-1|NA|once|TRBJ2-7
TGCGCCAGCAGCCGATACACTGCCGATAGCTCCTACGAGCAGTACTTC
CASSRYTADSSYEQYF
>TRBV28|TRBD1|NA|TRBJ1-3
TGTGCCAGCAAAACGACAGGGGCGAACTCTGGAAACACCATATATTTT
CASKTTGANSGNTIYF
>TRBV5-1|NA|NA|TRBJ2-7
TGCGCCAGCAGCTTGGCGAGCGGGCCCACCTACGAGCAGTACTTC
CASSLASGPTYEQYF
>TRBV28|NA|NA|TRBJ2-7
TGTGCCAGCAGCTTGAGCTCAGCCAGGGTTTACGAGCAGTACTTC
CASSLSSARVYEQYF
>TRBV2|NA|NA|TRBJ2-1
TGTGCCAGCAGTGAAGTGGGCCAGTGGAGATACAATGAGCAGTTCTTC
CASSEVGQWRYNEQFF
>TRBV29-1|TRBD1|NA|TRBJ2-7
TGCAGCGTCTCTTCGGGCGGGACAGGGGCGCACGAGCAGTACTTC
CSVSSGGTGAHEQYF
>TRBV11-2|TRBD2|NA|TRBJ2-7
TGTGCCAGCACCTCCTCGGGAGGGCCCTACGAGCAGTACTTC
CASTSSGGPYEQYF
>TRBV10-3|NA|NA|TRBJ2-7
TGTGCCATCAATCGGGTCCCCGGGGACGAGCAGTACTTC
CAINRVPGDEQYF
>TRBV7-9|NA|NA|TRBJ2-3
TGTGCCAGCAGCTTCGGGCTAGGCACAGATACGCAGTATTTT
CASSFGLGTDTQYF
>TRBV5-1|TRBD2|NA|TRBJ2-3
TGCGCCAGCAGCTTGGGGGGACTAGCCGTGGGTCCAGATACGCAGTATTTT
CASSLGGLAVGPDTQYF
>TRBV15|TRBD1|NA|TRBJ2-3
TGTGCCACCAGCAGGACCACAGGGGCTGGCACAGATACGCAGTATTTT
CATSRTTGAGTDTQYF
>TRBV28|NA|NA|TRBJ1-4
TGTGCCAGCAGCTGGGGGGCAACTAATGAAAAACTGTTTTTT
CASSWGATNEKLFF
>TRBV6-1|NA|NA|TRBJ2-1
TGTGCCAGCAGTGGACTAGTCAATGAGCAGTTCTTC
CASSGLVNEQFF
>TRBV30|TRBD2|NA|TRBJ2-2
TGTGCCTGGGTCAGACTAGCGGGAGCCGGGGAGCTGTTTTTT
CAWVRLAGAGELFF
>TRBV5-1|NA|NA|TRBJ2-6
TGCGCCAGCAGGGATCCCCGGGACTCTGGGGCCAACGTCCTGACTTTC
CASRDPRDSGANVLTF
>TRBV5-6|NA|NA|TRBJ1-5
TGTGCCAGCAGTACCGGGCAGGCCAGCAATCAGCCCCAGCATTTT
CASSTGQASNQPQHF
>TRBV6-6|TRBD1|NA|TRBJ2-7
TGTGCCACTGAATCCGGGACAGGGGGCAATGAGCAGTACTTC
CATESGTGGNEQYF
>TRBV7-2|NA|NA|TRBJ1-2
TGTGCCAGCAGCGCCAGACAGTTAAAAGGGAGGGATGGCTACACCTTC
CASSARQLKGRDGYTF
>TRBV28|NA|NA|TRBJ1-2
TGTGCCAGCAGTTTTCGGAATTATGGCTACACCTTC
CASSFRNYGYTF
>TRBV7-2|NA|NA|TRBJ2-1
TGTGCCAGCAGCTTAGATCTGGAGGGCGCTTACAATGAGCAGTTCTTC
CASSLDLEGAYNEQFF
>TRBV7-2|NA|NA|TRBJ2-1
TGTGCCAGCAGCCCACCCCACAATGAGCAGTTCTTC
CASSPPHNEQFF
>TRBV19|NA|NA|TRBJ2-1
TGTGCCAGTAGTATAAGCCTATACAATGAGCAGTTCTTC
CASSISLYNEQFF
>TRBV18|NA|NA|TRBJ2-7
TGTGCCAGCTCACCCCTGGGCCTAGCAATGTACGAGCAGTACTTC
CASSPLGLAMYEQYF
>TRBV5-1|TRBD2|NA|TRBJ2-7
TGCGCCAGCAGCTTGGCGTCTAGCGGGAGCTACGAGCAGTACTTC
CASSLASSGSYEQYF
>TRBV7-3|NA|NA|TRBJ2-5
TGTGCCAGCAGCTTAGCGGGGCTCCAAGGAGAGACCCAGTACTTC
CASSLAGLQGETQYF
>TRBV7-9|TRBD1|NA|TRBJ1-3
TGTGCCAGCAGCTACGACAGGGGCTCTGGAAACACCATATATTTT
CASSYDRGSGNTIYF
>TRBV27|NA|NA|TRBJ1-5
TGTGCCAGCAGTTTATCTTCAGGGTCGCCGAGCCATTTT
CASSLSSGSPSHF
>TRBV6-5|NA|once|TRBJ2-7
TGTGCCAGCAGTTACCTAGGACCGTCTTACGAGCAGTACTTC
CASSYLGPSYEQYF
>TRBV4-1|TRBD1|NA|TRBJ1-4
TGCGCCAGCAGCCACTTGACAGGGGTTTGGGAAAAACTGTTTTTT
CASSHLTGVWEKLFF
>TRBV11-2|NA|NA|TRBJ2-7
TGTGCCAGCAGCCCCACCGGGGGGCCCTACGAGCAGTACTTC
CASSPTGGPYEQYF
>TRBV29-1|TRBD1|once|TRBJ2-2
TGCAGCGTTGTTGGGGACAGGGGGCCGACCGGGGAGCTGTTTTTT
CSVVGDRGPTGELFF
>TRBV28|NA|once|TRBJ2-2
TGTGCCAGCAGTTTCCTGATCCACACCGGGGAGCTGTTTTTT
CASSFLIHTGELFF
>TRBV10-2|NA|NA|TRBJ1-5
TGCGCCAGCAGTGGGGACACTAGCTGGCAGCCCCAGCATTTT
CASSGDTSWQPQHF
>TRBV7-2|NA|NA|TRBJ1-2
TGTGCCAGCAGCTCGGACACCCCTAACTATGGCTACACCTTC
CASSSDTPNYGYTF
>TRBV4-1|NA|once|TRBJ2-7
TGCGCCAGCAGCCAAGACTATAGCGGCTACGAGCAGTACTTC
CASSQDYSGYEQYF
>TRBV20-1|NA|NA|TRBJ2-5
TGCAGTGCTCCTGACTGGGGGACCCAGTACTTC
CSAPDWGTQYF
>TRBV7-8|NA|NA|TRBJ2-7
TGTGCCAGCAGCTGGGGGGCGGCGGGTGGCTCCTACGAGCAGTACTTC
CASSWGAAGGSYEQYF
>TRBV5-1|TRBD2|NA|TRBJ2-1
TGCGCCAGCAGCTCGTTTAGCGGGACGGAGCAGTTCTTC
CASSSFSGTEQFF